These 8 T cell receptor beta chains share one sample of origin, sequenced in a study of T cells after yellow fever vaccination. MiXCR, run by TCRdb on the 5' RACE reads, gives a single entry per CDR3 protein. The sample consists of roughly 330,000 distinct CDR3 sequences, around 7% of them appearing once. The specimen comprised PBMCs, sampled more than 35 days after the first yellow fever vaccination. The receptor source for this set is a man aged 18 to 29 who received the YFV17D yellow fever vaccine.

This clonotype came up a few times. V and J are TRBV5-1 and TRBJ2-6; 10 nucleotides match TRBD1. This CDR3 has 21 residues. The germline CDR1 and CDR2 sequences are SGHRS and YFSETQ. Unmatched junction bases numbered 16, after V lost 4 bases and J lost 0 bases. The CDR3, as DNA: TGCGCCAGCAGCACGATCGAACCGGGACAGGGGTTTTCCTCTGGGGCCAACGTCCTGACTTTC. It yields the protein CASSTIEPGQGFSSGANVLTF.

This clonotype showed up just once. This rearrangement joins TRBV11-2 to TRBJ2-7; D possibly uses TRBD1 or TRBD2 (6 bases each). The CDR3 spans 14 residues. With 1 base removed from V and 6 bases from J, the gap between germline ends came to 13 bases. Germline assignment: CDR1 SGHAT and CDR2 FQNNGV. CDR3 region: CASSLGGASGEQYF. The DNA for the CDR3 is TGTGCCAGCAGCTTAGGGGGGGCTTCCGGCGAGCAGTACTTC.

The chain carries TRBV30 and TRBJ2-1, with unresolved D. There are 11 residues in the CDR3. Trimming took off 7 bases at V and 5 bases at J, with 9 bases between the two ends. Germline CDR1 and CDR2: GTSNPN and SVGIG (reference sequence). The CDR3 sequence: CALQTNNEQFF. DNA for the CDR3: TGTGCCTTACAAACGAACAATGAGCAGTTCTTC.

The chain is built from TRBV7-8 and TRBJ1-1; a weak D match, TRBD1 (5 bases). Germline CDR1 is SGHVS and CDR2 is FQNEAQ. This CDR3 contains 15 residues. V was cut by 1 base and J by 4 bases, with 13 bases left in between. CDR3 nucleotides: TGTGCCAGCAGCTTAGTGGGGGTGGGGACCACTGAAGCTTTCTTT. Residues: CASSLVGVGTTEAFF.

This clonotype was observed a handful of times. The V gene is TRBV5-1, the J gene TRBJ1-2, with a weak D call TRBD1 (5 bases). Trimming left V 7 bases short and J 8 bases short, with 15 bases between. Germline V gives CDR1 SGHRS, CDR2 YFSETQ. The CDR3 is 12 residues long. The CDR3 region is CASAGGKGGYTF. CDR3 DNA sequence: TGCGCCAGCGCTGGGGGGAAGGGAGGCTACACCTTC.

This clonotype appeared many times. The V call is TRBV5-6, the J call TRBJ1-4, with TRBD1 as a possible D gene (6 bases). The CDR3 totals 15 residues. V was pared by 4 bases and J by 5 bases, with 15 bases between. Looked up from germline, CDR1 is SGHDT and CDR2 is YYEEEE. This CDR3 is CASSPTRGSNEKLFF. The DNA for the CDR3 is TGTGCCAGCAGCCCGACCAGGGGATCAAATGAAAAACTGTTTTTT.

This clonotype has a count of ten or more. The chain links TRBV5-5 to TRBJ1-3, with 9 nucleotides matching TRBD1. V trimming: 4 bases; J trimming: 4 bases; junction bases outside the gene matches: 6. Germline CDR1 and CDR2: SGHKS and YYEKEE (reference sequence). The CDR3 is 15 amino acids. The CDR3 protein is CASSGRTGAGNTIYF. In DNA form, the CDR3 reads TGTGCCAGCAGCGGACGGACAGGGGCAGGAAACACCATATATTTT.

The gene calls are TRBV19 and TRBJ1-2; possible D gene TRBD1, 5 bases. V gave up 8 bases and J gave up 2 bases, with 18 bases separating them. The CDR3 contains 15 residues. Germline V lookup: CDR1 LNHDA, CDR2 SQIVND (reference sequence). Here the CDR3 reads CASDDDRGFNYGYTF. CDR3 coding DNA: TGTGCCAGTGATGACGACCGGGGGTTCAACTATGGCTACACCTTC.